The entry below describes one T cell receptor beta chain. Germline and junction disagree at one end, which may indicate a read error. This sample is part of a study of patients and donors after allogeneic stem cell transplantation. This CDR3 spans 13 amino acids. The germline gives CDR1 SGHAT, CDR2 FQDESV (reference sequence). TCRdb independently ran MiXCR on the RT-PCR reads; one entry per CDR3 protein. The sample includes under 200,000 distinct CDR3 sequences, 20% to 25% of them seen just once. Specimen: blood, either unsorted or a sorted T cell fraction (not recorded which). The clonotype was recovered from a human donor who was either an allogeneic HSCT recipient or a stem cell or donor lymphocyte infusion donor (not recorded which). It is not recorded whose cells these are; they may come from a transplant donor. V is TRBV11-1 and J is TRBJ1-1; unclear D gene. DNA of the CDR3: TGTGCCAGCAGCTTATTCGAGGGTACTGAAGCTCTCTTT. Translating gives CASSLFEGTEALF.